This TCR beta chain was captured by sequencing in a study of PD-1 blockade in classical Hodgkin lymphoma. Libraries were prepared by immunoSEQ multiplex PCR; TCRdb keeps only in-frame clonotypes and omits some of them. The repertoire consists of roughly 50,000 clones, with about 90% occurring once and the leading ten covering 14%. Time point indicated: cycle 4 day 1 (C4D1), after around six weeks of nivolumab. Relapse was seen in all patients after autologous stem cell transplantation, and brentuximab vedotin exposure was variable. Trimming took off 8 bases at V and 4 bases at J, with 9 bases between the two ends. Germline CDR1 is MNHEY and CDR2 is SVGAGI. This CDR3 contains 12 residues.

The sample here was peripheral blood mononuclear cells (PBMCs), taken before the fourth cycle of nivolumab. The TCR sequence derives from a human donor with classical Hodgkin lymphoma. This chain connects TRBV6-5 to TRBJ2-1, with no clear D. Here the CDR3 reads CASWRRYNEQFF. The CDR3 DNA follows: TGTGCCAGCTGGCGGAGATACAATGAGCAGTTCTTC.